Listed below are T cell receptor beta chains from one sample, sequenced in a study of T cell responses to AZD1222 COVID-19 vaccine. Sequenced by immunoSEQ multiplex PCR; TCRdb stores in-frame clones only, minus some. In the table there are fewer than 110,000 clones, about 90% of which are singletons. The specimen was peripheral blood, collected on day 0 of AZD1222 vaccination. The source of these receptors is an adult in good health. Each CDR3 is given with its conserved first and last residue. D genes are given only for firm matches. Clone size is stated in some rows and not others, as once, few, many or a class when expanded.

CDR3: CASKQDQHF
DNA: TGTGCCAGCAAACAAGACCAGCATTTT
J: TRBJ1-5
V: TRBV25-1
D: NA
size: NA

CDR3: CASPRDSNTEAFF
DNA: TGCGCCAGCCCCCGGGATTCGAACACTGAAGCTTTCTTT
J: TRBJ1-1
V: TRBV23-1
D: NA
size: NA

CDR3: CASSQDRTGYEQYF
DNA: TGTGCCAGCAGCCAAGACAGGACAGGCTACGAGCAGTACTTC
J: TRBJ2-7
V: TRBV14
D: TRBD1
size: NA

CDR3: CASSPLRDSQETQYF
DNA: TGTGCCAGCAGCCCTCTCCGGGACAGCCAAGAGACCCAGTACTTC
J: TRBJ2-5
V: TRBV21-1
D: NA
size: NA

CDR3: CASSAGSQTSGNTIYF
DNA: TGTGCCAGCAGTGCGGGATCCCAAACCTCTGGAAACACCATATATTTT
J: TRBJ1-3
V: TRBV7-6
D: NA
size: NA

CDR3: CATSARGPPGELFF
DNA: TGTGCCACCAGTGCGAGGGGGCCGCCCGGGGAGCTGTTTTTT
J: TRBJ2-2
V: TRBV24-1
D: TRBD1
size: once

CDR3: CASSATGYEQYF
DNA: TGTGCCAGCAGCGCCACGGGTTACGAGCAGTACTTC
J: TRBJ2-7
V: TRBV9
D: NA
size: NA

CDR3: CASSQVPIEAFF
DNA: TGTGCCAGCAGCCAAGTGCCCATTGAAGCTTTCTTT
J: TRBJ1-1
V: TRBV14
D: NA
size: NA

CDR3: CATSDLKRGSTDTQYF
DNA: TGTGCCACCAGTGATTTGAAGCGGGGGAGCACAGATACGCAGTATTTT
J: TRBJ2-3
V: TRBV24-1
D: TRBD2
size: NA

CDR3: CAWTSGGYEQYF
DNA: TGTGCCTGGACTAGCGGGGGCTACGAGCAGTACTTC
J: TRBJ2-7
V: TRBV30
D: TRBD2
size: NA

CDR3: CASRGLKNTGELFF
DNA: TGTGCCAGCAGGGGACTGAAGAACACCGGGGAGCTGTTTTTT
J: TRBJ2-2
V: TRBV2
D: NA
size: NA

CDR3: CASRRTKRYEQYF
DNA: TGTGCCAGCAGGAGGACTAAGAGGTACGAGCAGTACTTC
J: TRBJ2-7
V: TRBV6-5
D: NA
size: NA

CDR3: CASSLSLGNEQFF
DNA: TGTGCCAGCAGCTTGTCTTTGGGGAATGAGCAGTTCTTC
J: TRBJ2-1
V: TRBV5-8
D: NA
size: NA

CDR3: CASSPVTGGGNTIYF
DNA: TGTGCCAGCAGCCCAGTTACGGGGGGAGGAAACACCATATATTTT
J: TRBJ1-3
V: TRBV7-8
D: NA
size: NA

CDR3: CASSETGNQPQHF
DNA: TGTGCCAGCTCAGAAACAGGGAATCAGCCCCAGCATTTT
J: TRBJ1-5
V: TRBV18
D: NA
size: NA

CDR3: CASSPGRRIETQYF
DNA: TGTGCCAGCAGCCCGGGACGGCGAATCGAGACCCAGTACTTC
J: TRBJ2-5
V: TRBV5-6
D: NA
size: once

CDR3: CASRQRGNLREKLFF
DNA: TGTGCCAGCCGGCAGAGGGGGAATTTGCGGGAAAAACTGTTTTTT
J: TRBJ1-4
V: TRBV21-1
D: NA
size: NA

CDR3: CASSAQGVTNEKLFF
DNA: TGTGCCAGCAGTGCGCAGGGCGTAACTAATGAAAAACTGTTTTTT
J: TRBJ1-4
V: TRBV2
D: NA
size: NA

CDR3: CASSRARGGDTGELFF
DNA: TGTGCCAGTAGTAGAGCCCGTGGGGGGGACACCGGGGAGCTGTTTTTT
J: TRBJ2-2
V: TRBV19
D: TRBD2
size: NA

CDR3: CAISENRLTYGYTF
DNA: TGTGCCATCAGTGAAAACAGACTAACATATGGCTACACCTTC
J: TRBJ1-2
V: TRBV10-3
D: NA
size: NA

CDR3: CAWRTGNTIYF
DNA: TGTGCCTGGAGGACTGGAAACACCATATATTTT
J: TRBJ1-3
V: TRBV30
D: NA
size: NA

CDR3: CASSQDAIEKLFF
DNA: TGTGCCAGCAGCCAAGATGCGATTGAAAAACTGTTTTTT
J: TRBJ1-4
V: TRBV3-1/TRBV3-2
D: NA
size: NA

CDR3: CAWRRQVGGTEAFF
DNA: TGTGCCTGGAGAAGACAGGTAGGGGGGACTGAAGCTTTCTTT
J: TRBJ1-1
V: TRBV30
D: NA
size: NA

CDR3: CAWSPAGSPPKQYF
DNA: TGTGCCTGGAGTCCCGCGGGGTCCCCCCCTAAGCAGTACTTC
J: TRBJ2-7
V: TRBV30
D: NA
size: NA

CDR3: CASSQDGTGEAYNEQFF
DNA: TGTGCCAGCAGCCAAGATGGGACAGGGGAAGCCTACAATGAGCAGTTCTTC
J: TRBJ2-1
V: TRBV4-2
D: TRBD1
size: NA

CDR3: CASSTGVLLDTDTQYF
DNA: TGTGCCAGCAGCACGGGGGTCCTCCTCGACACAGATACGCAGTATTTT
J: TRBJ2-3
V: TRBV11-1
D: NA
size: NA

CDR3: CASSEAPQPQHF
DNA: TGTGCCAGCAGTGAAGCGCCCCAGCCCCAGCATTTT
J: TRBJ1-5
V: TRBV2
D: NA
size: once

CDR3: CASSERQGTFQNYGYTF
DNA: TGTGCCAGCAGTGAGAGACAGGGGACTTTTCAAAACTATGGCTACACCTTC
J: TRBJ1-2
V: TRBV6-1
D: TRBD1
size: NA

CDR3: CASRRSGGNSEAFF
DNA: TGTGCCAGCAGGAGATCAGGGGGGAACTCTGAAGCTTTCTTT
J: TRBJ1-1
V: TRBV7-3
D: TRBD1
size: once

CDR3: CASRDRAVGYTF
DNA: TGTGCCAGCAGGGACAGGGCGGTTGGCTACACCTTC
J: TRBJ1-2
V: TRBV6-5
D: TRBD1
size: once

CDR3: CASSRRGQGLNTIYF
DNA: TGTGCCAGCAGTCGAAGAGGGCAGGGTTTAAACACCATATATTTT
J: TRBJ1-3
V: TRBV6-5
D: NA
size: once

CDR3: CASSPRQSSGNTIYF
DNA: TGTGCCAGCTCACCCAGACAGTCTTCGGGAAACACCATATATTTT
J: TRBJ1-3
V: TRBV18
D: NA
size: NA

CDR3: CASSWGDEQYF
DNA: TGTGCCAGCTCATGGGGTGACGAGCAGTACTTC
J: TRBJ2-7
V: TRBV18
D: NA
size: NA

CDR3: CSVELRGADNEQFF
DNA: TGCAGCGTTGAACTGAGGGGCGCGGACAATGAGCAGTTCTTC
J: TRBJ2-1
V: TRBV29-1
D: NA
size: NA

CDR3: CACLTAAGNSPLHF
DNA: TGTGCCTGCCTTACGGCGGCGGGGAATTCACCCCTCCACTTT
J: TRBJ1-6
V: TRBV6-6
D: NA
size: NA

CDR3: CASTLGDRVFSPLHF
DNA: TGTGCCAGCACCCTCGGGGACAGGGTGTTCTCACCCCTCCACTTT
J: TRBJ1-6
V: TRBV6-6
D: TRBD1
size: NA

CDR3: CASSYSAGGGYTDTQYF
DNA: TGTGCCAGCAGTTACTCAGCCGGCGGGGGATACACAGATACGCAGTATTTT
J: TRBJ2-3
V: TRBV6-2/TRBV6-3
D: TRBD2
size: NA

CDR3: CASRRGHYSDDEQFF
DNA: TGTGCCAGCAGGAGGGGCCACTACAGTGATGATGAGCAGTTCTTC
J: TRBJ2-1
V: TRBV6-5
D: NA
size: NA

CDR3: CATSRVGTEAFF
DNA: TGTGCCACCAGCAGGGTGGGCACTGAAGCTTTCTTT
J: TRBJ1-1
V: TRBV15
D: NA
size: NA

CDR3: CASSPVGGGPSYEQYF
DNA: TGTGCCAGCAGCCCCGTAGGGGGTGGTCCCTCCTACGAGCAGTACTTC
J: TRBJ2-7
V: TRBV7-8
D: NA
size: NA

CDR3: CAISAPGGNQPQHF
DNA: TGTGCCATCAGTGCGCCTGGGGGCAATCAGCCCCAGCATTTT
J: TRBJ1-5
V: TRBV10-3
D: NA
size: NA

CDR3: CATSDLIMRQFF
DNA: TGTGCCACCAGTGACTTGATAATGCGGCAGTTCTTC
J: TRBJ2-1
V: TRBV24-1
D: NA
size: NA

CDR3: CASSLALSSGGQETQYF
DNA: TGCGCCAGCAGCTTGGCCCTTTCTAGCGGGGGCCAAGAGACCCAGTACTTC
J: TRBJ2-5
V: TRBV5-1
D: TRBD2
size: NA

CDR3: CASRPSTDTQYF
DNA: TGTGCCAGTAGACCTAGCACAGATACGCAGTATTTT
J: TRBJ2-3
V: TRBV2
D: NA
size: NA

CDR3: CASSTRDNRETEAFF
DNA: TGTGCCAGCAGCACACGGGACAACCGGGAAACTGAAGCTTTCTTT
J: TRBJ1-1
V: TRBV9
D: NA
size: NA